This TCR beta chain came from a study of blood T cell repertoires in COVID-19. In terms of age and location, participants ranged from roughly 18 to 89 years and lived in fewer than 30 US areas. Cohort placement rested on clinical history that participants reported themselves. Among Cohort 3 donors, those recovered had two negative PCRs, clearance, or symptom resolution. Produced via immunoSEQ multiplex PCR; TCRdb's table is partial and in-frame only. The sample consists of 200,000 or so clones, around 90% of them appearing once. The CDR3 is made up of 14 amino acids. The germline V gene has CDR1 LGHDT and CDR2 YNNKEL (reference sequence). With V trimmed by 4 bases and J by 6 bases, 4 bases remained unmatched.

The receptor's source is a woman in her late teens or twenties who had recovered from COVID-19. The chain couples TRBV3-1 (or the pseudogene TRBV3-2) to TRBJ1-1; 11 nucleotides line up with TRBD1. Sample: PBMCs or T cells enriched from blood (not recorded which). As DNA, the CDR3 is TGTGCCAGCAGCCTACCGGGACAGGGGGCTGAAGCTTTCTTT. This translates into CASSLPGQGAEAFF.